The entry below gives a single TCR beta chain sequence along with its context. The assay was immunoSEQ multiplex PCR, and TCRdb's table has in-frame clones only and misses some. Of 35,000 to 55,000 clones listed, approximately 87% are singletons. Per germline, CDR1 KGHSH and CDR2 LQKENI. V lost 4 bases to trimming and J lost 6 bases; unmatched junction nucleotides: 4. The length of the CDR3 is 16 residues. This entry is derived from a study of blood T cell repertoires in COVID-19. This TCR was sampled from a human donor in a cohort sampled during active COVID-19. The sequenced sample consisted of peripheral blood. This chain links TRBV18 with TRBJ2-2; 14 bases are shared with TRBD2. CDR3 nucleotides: TGTGCCAGCTCACTGGGGACTAGCGGGAGTTCCGGGGAGCTGTTTTTT. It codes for CASSLGTSGSSGELFF.